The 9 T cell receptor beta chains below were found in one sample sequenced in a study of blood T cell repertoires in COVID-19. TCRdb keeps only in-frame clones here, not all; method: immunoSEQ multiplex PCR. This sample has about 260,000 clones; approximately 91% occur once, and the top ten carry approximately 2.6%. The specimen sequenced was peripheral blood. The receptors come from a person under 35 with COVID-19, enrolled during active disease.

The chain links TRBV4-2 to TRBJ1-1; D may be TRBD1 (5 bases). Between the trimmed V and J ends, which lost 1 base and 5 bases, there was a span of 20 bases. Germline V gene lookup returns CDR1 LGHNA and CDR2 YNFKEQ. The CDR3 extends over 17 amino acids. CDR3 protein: CASSQAGGTLRDTEAFF. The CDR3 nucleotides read TGTGCCAGCAGCCAAGCTGGCGGTACCCTCAGGGATACTGAAGCTTTCTTT.

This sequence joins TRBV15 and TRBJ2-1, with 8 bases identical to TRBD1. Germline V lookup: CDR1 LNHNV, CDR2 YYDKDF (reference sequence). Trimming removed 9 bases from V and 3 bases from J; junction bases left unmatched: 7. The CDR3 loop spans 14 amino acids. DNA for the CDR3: TGTGCCACTCAAGACAGGGGAAACTACAATGAGCAGTTCTTC. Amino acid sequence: CATQDRGNYNEQFF.

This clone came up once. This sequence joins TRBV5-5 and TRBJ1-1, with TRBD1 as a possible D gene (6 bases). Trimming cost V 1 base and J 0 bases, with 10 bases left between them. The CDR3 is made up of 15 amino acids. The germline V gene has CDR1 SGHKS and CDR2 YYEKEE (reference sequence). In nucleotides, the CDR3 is TGTGCCAGCAGCTTGTTAGGACAGCTGAACACTGAAGCTTTCTTT. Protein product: CASSLLGQLNTEAFF.

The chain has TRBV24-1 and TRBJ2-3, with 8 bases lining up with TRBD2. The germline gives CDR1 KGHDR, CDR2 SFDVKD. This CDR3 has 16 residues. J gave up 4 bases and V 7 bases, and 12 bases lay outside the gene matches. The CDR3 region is CATRSDGQREPDTQYF. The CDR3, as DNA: TGTGCCACCAGGTCGGACGGCCAGCGGGAGCCAGATACGCAGTATTTT.

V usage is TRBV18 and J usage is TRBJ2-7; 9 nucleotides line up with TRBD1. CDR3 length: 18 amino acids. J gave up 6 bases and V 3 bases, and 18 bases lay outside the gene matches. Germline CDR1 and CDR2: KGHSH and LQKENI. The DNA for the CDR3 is TGTGCCAGCTCACCGCCGGGACAGGGATTGGTCAGCCGGGGCGAGCAGTACTTC. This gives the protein CASSPPGQGLVSRGEQYF.

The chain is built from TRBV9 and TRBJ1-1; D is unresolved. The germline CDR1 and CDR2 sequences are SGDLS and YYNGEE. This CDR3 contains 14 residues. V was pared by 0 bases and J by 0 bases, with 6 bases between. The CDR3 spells CASSVAGLNTEAFF. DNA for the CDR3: TGTGCCAGCAGCGTAGCCGGTCTGAACACTGAAGCTTTCTTT.

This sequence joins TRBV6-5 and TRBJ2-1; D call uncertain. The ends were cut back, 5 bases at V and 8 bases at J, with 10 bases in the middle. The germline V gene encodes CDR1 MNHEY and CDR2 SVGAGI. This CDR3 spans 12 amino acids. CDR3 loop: CASSTGVDEQFF. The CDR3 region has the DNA TGTGCCAGCAGTACCGGAGTCGATGAGCAGTTCTTC.

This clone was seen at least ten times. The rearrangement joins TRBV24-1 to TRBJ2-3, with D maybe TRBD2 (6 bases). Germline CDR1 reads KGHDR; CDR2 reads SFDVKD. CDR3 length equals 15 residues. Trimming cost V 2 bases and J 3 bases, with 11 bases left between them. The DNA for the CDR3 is TGTGCCACCAGTGATTCGACACTAGCTACAGATACGCAGTATTTT. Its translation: CATSDSTLATDTQYF.

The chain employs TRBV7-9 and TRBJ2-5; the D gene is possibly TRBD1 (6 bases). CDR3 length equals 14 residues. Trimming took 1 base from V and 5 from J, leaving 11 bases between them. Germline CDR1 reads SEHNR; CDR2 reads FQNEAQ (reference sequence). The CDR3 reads CASSLVQGLETQYF. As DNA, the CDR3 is TGTGCCAGCAGCTTAGTCCAGGGGCTCGAGACCCAGTACTTC.